The rows below give T cell receptor beta chains drawn from one sample of a study of T cell changes during pregnancy in multiple sclerosis. Here immunoSEQ multiplex PCR was the method, and the copy in TCRdb shows in-frame clones only, minus some. The sample gives over 45,000 clones, 70% to 90% of which show up once; 0.45% to 0.65% is in the top ten. The sample in question was CD4+ T cells from peripheral blood mononuclear cells, obtained in the first trimester of pregnancy. The origin of the receptors is a female donor with multiple sclerosis, enrolled in a pregnancy study. The CDR3 runs from the conserved cysteine through the conserved F or W. The D gene is left open where the match is weak. Not all rows give a size; the values are once, few, many and, for expanded clones, a class.

d_call	j_call	v_call	clone_size	cdr3_aa	cdr3_nt
TRBD1	TRBJ2-5	TRBV30	NA	CAWNHGQANQETQYF	TGTGCCTGGAACCACGGACAGGCGAACCAAGAGACCCAGTACTTC
NA	TRBJ2-2	TRBV10-3	once	CATSPRPTSHTGELFF	TGTGCCACGTCCCCTAGGCCGACCTCACACACCGGGGAGCTGTTTTTT
NA	TRBJ2-6	TRBV6-5	NA	CASSYGGSGANVLTF	TGTGCCAGCAGTTACGGAGGCTCTGGGGCCAACGTCCTGACTTTC
NA	TRBJ1-3	TRBV7-6	NA	CASRTENTIYF	TGTGCCAGCAGGACGGAGAACACCATATATTTT
TRBD1	TRBJ1-1	TRBV28	NA	CASFRDRATRNTEAFF	TGTGCCAGTTTCCGGGACAGGGCTACAAGGAACACTGAAGCTTTCTTT
NA	TRBJ2-1	TRBV5-1	once	CASSLPRTTPQWEQFF	TGCGCCAGCAGCTTGCCGCGGACTACCCCCCAATGGGAGCAGTTCTTC
NA	TRBJ2-7	TRBV10-3	NA	CAISRDGRSEQYF	TGTGCCATCAGTAGGGACGGGAGATCCGAGCAGTACTTC
NA	TRBJ2-3	TRBV2	medium-sized	CASSEAAVRDTQYF	TGTGCCAGCAGTGAAGCGGCGGTGCGCGATACGCAGTATTTT
TRBD2	TRBJ2-2	TRBV2	NA	CASSEQGLAGWIGTGELFF	TGTGCCAGCAGCGAGCAGGGACTAGCGGGATGGATTGGGACCGGGGAGCTGTTTTTT
NA	TRBJ2-7	TRBV14	NA	CASSQDWSELYEQYF	TGTGCCAGCAGCCAAGATTGGTCCGAGCTTTACGAGCAGTACTTC
NA	TRBJ2-1	TRBV18	NA	CASSPPSTDNEQFF	TGTGCCAGCTCACCACCGAGCACAGACAATGAGCAGTTCTTC
NA	TRBJ1-1	TRBV11-2	NA	CASSLKPPPGFVEAFF	TGTGCCAGCAGCTTAAAACCACCCCCGGGTTTCGTTGAAGCTTTCTTT
NA	TRBJ2-7	TRBV4-1	once	CASSQNGIYEQYF	TGCGCCAGCAGCCAAAACGGGATCTACGAGCAGTACTTC
NA	TRBJ2-3	TRBV14	NA	CASSPRDSFPTDTQYF	TGTGCCAGCAGCCCTCGGGACTCATTTCCCACAGATACGCAGTATTTT
NA	TRBJ2-2	TRBV5-4	NA	CASSSLAGARELFF	TGTGCCAGCAGCTCCCTCGCGGGGGCGCGGGAGCTGTTTTTT
TRBD1	TRBJ1-5	TRBV19	NA	CASTAGQARVYSNQPQHF	TGTGCCAGTACTGCGGGACAGGCGCGCGTTTATAGCAATCAGCCCCAGCATTTT
NA	TRBJ1-2	TRBV6-5	NA	CASSSPSRVGYTF	TGTGCCAGCAGTTCACCTTCCAGGGTGGGCTACACCTTC
TRBD1	TRBJ2-2	TRBV27	NA	CASSAHRGDTGELFF	TGTGCCAGCAGTGCACACAGGGGAGACACCGGGGAGCTGTTTTTT